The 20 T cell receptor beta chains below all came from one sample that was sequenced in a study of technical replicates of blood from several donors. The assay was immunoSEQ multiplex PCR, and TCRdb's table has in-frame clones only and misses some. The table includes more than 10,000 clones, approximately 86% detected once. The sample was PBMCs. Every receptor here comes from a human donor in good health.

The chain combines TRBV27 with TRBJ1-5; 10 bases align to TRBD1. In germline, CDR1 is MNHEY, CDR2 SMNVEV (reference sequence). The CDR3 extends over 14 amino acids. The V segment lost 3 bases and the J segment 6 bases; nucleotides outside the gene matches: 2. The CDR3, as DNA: TGTGCCAGCAGTTTCCGGGACAGGGGTCAGCCCCAGCATTTT. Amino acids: CASSFRDRGQPQHF.

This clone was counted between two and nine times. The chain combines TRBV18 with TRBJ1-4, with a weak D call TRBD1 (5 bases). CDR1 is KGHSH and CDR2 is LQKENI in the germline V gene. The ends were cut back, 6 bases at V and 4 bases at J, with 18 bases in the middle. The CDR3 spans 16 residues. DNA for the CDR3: TGTGCCAGCTCGCCAGGGACTGACAGCCGTAATGAAAAACTGTTTTTT. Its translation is CASSPGTDSRNEKLFF.

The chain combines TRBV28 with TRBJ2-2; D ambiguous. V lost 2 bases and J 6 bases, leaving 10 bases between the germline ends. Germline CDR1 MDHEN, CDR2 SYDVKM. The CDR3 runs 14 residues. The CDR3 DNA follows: TGTGCCAGCAGTTTAGGCACGCCAGCCGGGGAGCTGTTTTTT. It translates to CASSLGTPAGELFF.

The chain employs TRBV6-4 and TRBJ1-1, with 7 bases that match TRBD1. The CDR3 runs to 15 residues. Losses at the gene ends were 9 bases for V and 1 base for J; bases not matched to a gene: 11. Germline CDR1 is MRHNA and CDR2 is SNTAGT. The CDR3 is CASKGQFKGNTEAFF. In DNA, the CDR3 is TGTGCCAGTAAGGGACAGTTCAAGGGGAACACTGAAGCTTTCTTT.

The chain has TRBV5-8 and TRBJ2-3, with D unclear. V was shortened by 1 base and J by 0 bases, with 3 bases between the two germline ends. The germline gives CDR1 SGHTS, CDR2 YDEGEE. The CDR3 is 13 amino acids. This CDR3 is CASSLRSTDTQYF. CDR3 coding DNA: TGTGCCAGCAGCTTGCGTAGCACAGATACGCAGTATTTT.

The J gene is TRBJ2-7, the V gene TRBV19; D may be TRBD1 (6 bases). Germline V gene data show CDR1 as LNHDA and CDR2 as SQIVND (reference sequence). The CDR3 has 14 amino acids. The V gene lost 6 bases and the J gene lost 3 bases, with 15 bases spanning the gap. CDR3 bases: TGTGCCAGTAGCTGGTCGGACAGTAACTACGAGCAGTACTTC. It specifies CASSWSDSNYEQYF.

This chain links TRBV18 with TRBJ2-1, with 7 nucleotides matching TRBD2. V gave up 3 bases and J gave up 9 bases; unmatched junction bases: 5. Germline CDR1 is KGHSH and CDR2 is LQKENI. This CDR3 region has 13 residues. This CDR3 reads CASSPLTSFEQFF. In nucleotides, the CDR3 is TGTGCCAGCTCACCCCTGACTAGCTTTGAGCAGTTCTTC.

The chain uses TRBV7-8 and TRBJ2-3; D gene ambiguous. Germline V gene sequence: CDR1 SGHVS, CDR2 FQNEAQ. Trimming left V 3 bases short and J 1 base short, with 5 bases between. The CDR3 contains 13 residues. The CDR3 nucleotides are TGTGCCAGCAGCTTTACAGGCACAGATACGCAGTATTTT. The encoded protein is CASSFTGTDTQYF.

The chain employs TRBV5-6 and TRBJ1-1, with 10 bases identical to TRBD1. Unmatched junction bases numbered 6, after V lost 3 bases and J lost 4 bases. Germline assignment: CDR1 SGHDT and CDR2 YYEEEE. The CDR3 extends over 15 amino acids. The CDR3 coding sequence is TGTGCCAGCAGCTCCGGGACAGGGGTCGCCACTGAAGCTTTCTTT. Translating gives CASSSGTGVATEAFF. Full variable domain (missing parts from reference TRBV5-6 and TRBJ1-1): DAGVTQSPTHLIKTRGQQVTLRCSPKSGHDTVSWYQQALGQGPQFIFQYYEEEERQRGNFPDRFSGHQFPNYSSELNVNALLLGDSALYLCASSSGTGVATEAFFGQGTRLTVV.

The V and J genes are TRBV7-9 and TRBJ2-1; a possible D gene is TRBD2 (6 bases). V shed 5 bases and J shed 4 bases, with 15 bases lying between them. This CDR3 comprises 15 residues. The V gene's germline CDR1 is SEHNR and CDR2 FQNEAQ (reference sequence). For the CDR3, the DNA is TGTGCCAGCAGCCCGGTAGGCAGCGGGTACAATGAGCAGTTCTTC. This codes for CASSPVGSGYNEQFF.

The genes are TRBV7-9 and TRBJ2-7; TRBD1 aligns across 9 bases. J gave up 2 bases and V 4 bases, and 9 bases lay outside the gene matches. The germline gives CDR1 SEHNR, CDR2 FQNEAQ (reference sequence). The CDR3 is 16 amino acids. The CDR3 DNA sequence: TGTGCCAGCAGCTATCTTTGGGACAGGGCCGCCTACGAGCAGTACTTC. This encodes CASSYLWDRAAYEQYF. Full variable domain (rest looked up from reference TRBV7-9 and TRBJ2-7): DTGVSQNPRHKITKRGQNVTFRCDPISEHNRLYWYRQTLGQGPEFLTYFQNEAQLEKSRLLSDRFSAERPKGSFSTLEIQRTEQGDSAMYLCASSYLWDRAAYEQYFGPGTRLTVT.

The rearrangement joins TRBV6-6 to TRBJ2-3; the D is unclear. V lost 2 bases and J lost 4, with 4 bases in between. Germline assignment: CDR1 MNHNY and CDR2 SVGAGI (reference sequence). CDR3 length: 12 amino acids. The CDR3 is CASSYRSDTQYF. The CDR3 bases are TGTGCCAGCAGTTACCGGTCAGATACGCAGTATTTT.

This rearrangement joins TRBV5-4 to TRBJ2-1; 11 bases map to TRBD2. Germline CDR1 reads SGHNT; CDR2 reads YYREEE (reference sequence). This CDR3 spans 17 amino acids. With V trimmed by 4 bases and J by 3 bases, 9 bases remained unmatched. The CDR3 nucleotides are TGTGCCAGCAGCCCCCACTCGGGGACTAGCGGCTACAATGAGCAGTTCTTC. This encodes CASSPHSGTSGYNEQFF.

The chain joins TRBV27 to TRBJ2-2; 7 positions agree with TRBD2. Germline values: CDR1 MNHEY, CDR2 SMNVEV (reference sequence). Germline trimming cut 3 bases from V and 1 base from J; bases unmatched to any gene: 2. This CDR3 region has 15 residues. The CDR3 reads CASSLGLLNTGELFF. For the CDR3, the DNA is TGTGCCAGCAGTTTGGGACTACTGAACACCGGGGAGCTGTTTTTT.

CDR3 DNA sequence: TGTGCCATCAACGGCGCGGGAGGCTACAATGAGCAGTTCTTC. Translating it yields CAINGAGGYNEQFF. The V call is TRBV10-3, the J call TRBJ2-1; 8 nucleotides agree with TRBD2. Trimming took 7 bases from V and 3 from J; bases not matched to a gene: 5. The CDR3 extends over 14 amino acids. CDR1 is ENHRY, CDR2 SYGVKD, per germline.

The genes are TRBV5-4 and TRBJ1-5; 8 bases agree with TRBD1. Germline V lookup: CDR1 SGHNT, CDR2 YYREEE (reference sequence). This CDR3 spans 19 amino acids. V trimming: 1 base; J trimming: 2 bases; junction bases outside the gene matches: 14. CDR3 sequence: CASSLTQQGAPRGNQPQHF. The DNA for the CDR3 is TGTGCCAGCAGCTTGACGCAGCAGGGGGCCCCGCGTGGCAATCAGCCCCAGCATTTT.

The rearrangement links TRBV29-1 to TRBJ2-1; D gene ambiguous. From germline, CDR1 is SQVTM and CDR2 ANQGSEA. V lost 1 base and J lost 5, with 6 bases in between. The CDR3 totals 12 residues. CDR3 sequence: CSVEAGNNEQFF. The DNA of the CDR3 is TGCAGCGTTGAAGCAGGAAACAATGAGCAGTTCTTC.

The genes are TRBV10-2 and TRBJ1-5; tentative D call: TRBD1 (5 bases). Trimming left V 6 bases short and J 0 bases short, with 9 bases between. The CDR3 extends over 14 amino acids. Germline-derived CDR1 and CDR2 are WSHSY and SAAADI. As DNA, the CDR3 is TGCGCCAGCAGACCAGGGTTTAGCAATCAGCCCCAGCATTTT. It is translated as CASRPGFSNQPQHF.

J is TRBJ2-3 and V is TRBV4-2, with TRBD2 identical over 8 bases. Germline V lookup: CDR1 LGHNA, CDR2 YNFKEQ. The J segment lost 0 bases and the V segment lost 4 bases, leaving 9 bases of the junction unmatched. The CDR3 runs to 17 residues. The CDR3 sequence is CASSRAAGGPSTDTQYF. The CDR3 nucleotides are TGTGCCAGCAGCCGAGCGGCGGGAGGTCCCAGCACAGATACGCAGTATTTT.

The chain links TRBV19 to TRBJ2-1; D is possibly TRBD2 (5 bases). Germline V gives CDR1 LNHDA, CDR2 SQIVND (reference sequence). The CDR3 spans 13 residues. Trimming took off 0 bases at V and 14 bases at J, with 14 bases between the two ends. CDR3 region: CASSIDPGVSEFF. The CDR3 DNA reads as TGTGCCAGTAGTATAGACCCCGGGGTCAGCGAGTTCTTC.